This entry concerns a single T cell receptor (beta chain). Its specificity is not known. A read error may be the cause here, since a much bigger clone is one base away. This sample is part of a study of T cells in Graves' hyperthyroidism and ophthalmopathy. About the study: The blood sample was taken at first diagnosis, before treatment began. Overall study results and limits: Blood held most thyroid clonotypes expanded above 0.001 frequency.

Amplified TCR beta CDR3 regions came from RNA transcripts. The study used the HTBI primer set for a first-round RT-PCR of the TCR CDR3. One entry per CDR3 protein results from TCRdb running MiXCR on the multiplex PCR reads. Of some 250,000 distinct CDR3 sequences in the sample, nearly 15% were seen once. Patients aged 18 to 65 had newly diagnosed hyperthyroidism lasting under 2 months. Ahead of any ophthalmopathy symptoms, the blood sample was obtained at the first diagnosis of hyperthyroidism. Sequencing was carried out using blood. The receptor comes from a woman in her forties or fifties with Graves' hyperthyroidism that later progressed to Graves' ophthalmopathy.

The CDR3: CASSLFIPGSLGEQFF. The CDR3 bases are TGCGCCAGCAGCCTATTCATACCCGGATCTTTGGGTGAGCAGTTCTTC. The V call is TRBV5-1, the J call TRBJ2-1; D not certain. Trimming pared 4 bases from V and 9 bases from J, leaving 23 bases between. Germline CDR1 and CDR2: SGHRS and YFSETQ. The CDR3 extends over 16 amino acids.